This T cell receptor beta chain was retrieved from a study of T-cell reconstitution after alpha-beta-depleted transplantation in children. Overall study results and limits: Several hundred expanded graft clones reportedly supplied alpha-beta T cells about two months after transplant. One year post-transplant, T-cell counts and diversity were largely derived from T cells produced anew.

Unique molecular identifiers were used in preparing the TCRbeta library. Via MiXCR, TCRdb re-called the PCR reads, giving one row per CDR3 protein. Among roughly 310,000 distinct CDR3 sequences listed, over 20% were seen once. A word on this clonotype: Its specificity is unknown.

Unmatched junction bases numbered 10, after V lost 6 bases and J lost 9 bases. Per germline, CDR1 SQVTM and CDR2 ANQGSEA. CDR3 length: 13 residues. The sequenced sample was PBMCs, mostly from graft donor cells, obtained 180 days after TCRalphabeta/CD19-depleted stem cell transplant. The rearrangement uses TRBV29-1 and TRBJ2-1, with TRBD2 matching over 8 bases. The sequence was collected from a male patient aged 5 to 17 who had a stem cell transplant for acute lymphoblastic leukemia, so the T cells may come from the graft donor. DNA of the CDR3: TGCAGCGTGCTGGGGACTAGTCTTGGTGAGCAGTTCTTC. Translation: CSVLGTSLGEQFF.